The 27 T cell receptor beta chains listed next were all sequenced from one sample in a study of regulatory T cells in long-lasting Graves disease (dated by TCRdb to about 2021). Explained via the paper, the time point label denotes: persistent/refractory GD, antithyroid drugs over 5 years with positive TRAb. RNA was extracted from PBMCs in TRIzol for both TCR sequencing and RNA sequencing. Libraries were built with multiplex PCR. Sequenced using an Illumina HiSeq 4000. CDR3 regions were amplified by Arm-PCR with iRepertoire HTBI primers to construct TCR beta libraries. TCRdb itself trimmed the public reads at Q25 with fastp, ran MiXCR and retained productive beta chains. Merged by CDR3 protein, the rows form single entries marked with the most common genes and DNA. For this sample there are roughly 400,000 distinct CDR3 sequences; around 20% appear just once. In total, the top ten clones hold about a fifth of the sample.

Sample: peripheral blood mononuclear cells (PBMCs), taken when the disease was refractory, from a patient treated with antithyroid drugs. All receptors derive from a female donor with Graves disease.

The V call is TRBV29-1, the J call TRBJ2-2; 7 bases are shared with TRBD1. In germline, CDR1 is SQVTM, CDR2 ANQGSEA. V shed 6 bases and J 6 bases; nucleotides not matched to a gene: 4. The CDR3 length is 12 residues. CDR3 amino acids: CSVLTGPGELFF. CDR3 nucleotides: TGCAGCGTACTGACAGGGCCCGGGGAGCTGTTTTTT.

For this clonotype: One end of the junction fails to match germline, which may point to a read error. This sequence joins TRBV6-1 and TRBJ2-7; D is perhaps TRBD1 or TRBD2 (5 bases each). CDR3 length equals 14 residues. The germline CDR1 and CDR2 sequences are MNHNS and SASEGT. CDR3 residues: CASMRGLFSYEQYF. The CDR3 coding sequence is TGCGCCAGCATGAGGGGTCTATTCTCCTACGAGCAGTACTTC.

As to this clonotype: An end of the junction differs from the germline gene, which may be a read error. The chain couples TRBV2 to TRBJ2-3, with D perhaps matching TRBD2 (5 bases). The CDR3 length is 16 residues. Per germline, CDR1 SNHLY and CDR2 FYNNEI. In nucleotides, the CDR3 is TGTGCCAGCAGAGAAGGCTGGCGACTATTCACAGATACGCAGTATTTT. The encoded protein is CASREGWRLFTDTQYF.

This clonotype has just a few counts. The rearrangement uses TRBV7-2 and TRBJ2-4; 7 bases line up with TRBD1. This CDR3 is built from 16 residues. J gave up 6 bases and V 4 bases, and 12 bases lay outside the gene matches. Germline V gives CDR1 SGHTA, CDR2 FQGNSA. The CDR3 DNA follows: TGTGCCAGCAGCTCCACAGGGGAAAGACATGGAAACATTCAGTACTTC. Translated, it gives CASSSTGERHGNIQYF.

This clonotype was detected only a few times. This chain uses TRBV6-2 or TRBV6-3 with TRBJ2-7, with D uncertain. The ends were cut back, 8 bases at V and 0 bases at J, with 17 bases in the middle. The CDR3 sequence is 15 residues long. Germline lookup yields CDR1 MNHEY and CDR2 SVGEGT. The CDR3 here is CASESSGSGSYEQYF. The CDR3 DNA is TGTGCCAGCGAATCCTCAGGATCCGGCTCCTACGAGCAGTACTTC.

This clonotype showed up many times. J is TRBJ1-5 and V is TRBV28, with TRBD1 matching over 9 bases. V dropped 6 bases and J dropped 0; count of bases not matched to a gene: 3. The CDR3 sequence is 15 residues long. The germline CDR1 and CDR2 sequences are MDHEN and SYDVKM. CDR3 sequence: CASSPDRGSNQPQHF. The CDR3 nucleotides read TGTGCCAGCAGCCCGGACAGGGGTAGCAATCAGCCCCAGCATTTT.

This clonotype was seen more than once but under ten times. This sequence joins TRBV29-1 and TRBJ1-2; D is undetermined. V was clipped by 2 bases and J by 4 bases, with 11 bases between them. Germline lookup yields CDR1 SQVTM and CDR2 ANQGSEA. The CDR3 has 13 residues. The CDR3 here is CSVESGGSYGYTF. The CDR3 DNA reads as TGCAGCGTTGAAAGTGGCGGGAGCTATGGCTACACCTTC.

This rearrangement joins TRBV7-9 to TRBJ1-1; D remains ambiguous. Germline CDR1 is SEHNR and CDR2 is FQNEAQ (reference sequence). Trimming took 7 bases from V and 7 from J, leaving 19 bases between them. The CDR3 sequence is 14 residues long. This CDR3 is CASTFASAISEAFF. CDR3 coding DNA: TGTGCCAGCACCTTCGCCTCGGCTATCAGTGAAGCTTTCTTT.

This clonotype was seen at least ten times. The chain uses TRBV2 and TRBJ1-2; D might be TRBD1 (5 bases). Trimming stripped 3 bases from V and 12 bases from J, with 23 bases between. The CDR3 contains 15 residues. Per germline, CDR1 SNHLY and CDR2 FYNNEI. CDR3 amino acids: CASSEETGTGTLNTF. Here the CDR3 DNA reads TGTGCCAGCAGTGAGGAAACCGGAACCGGGACGCTTAACACCTTC. Looking up the rest from reference TRBV2 and TRBJ1-2 gives the full variable domain: EPEVTQTPSHQVTQMGQEVILRCVPISNHLYFYWYRQILGQKVEFLVSFYNNEISEKSEIFDDQFSVERPDGSNFTLKIRSTKLEDSAMYFCASSEETGTGTLNTFGSGTRLTVV.

This chain uses TRBV20-1 with TRBJ2-7, with TRBD2 as a possible D gene (5 bases). The length of the CDR3 is 13 residues. Germline-derived CDR1 and CDR2 are DFQATT and SNEGSKA (reference sequence). V was trimmed by 2 bases and J by 5 bases, leaving 13 bases between them. The CDR3 DNA reads TGCAGTGCTAGAATTCCGGGATCCCACGAGCAGTACTTC. Amino acid sequence: CSARIPGSHEQYF.

V usage is TRBV3-1 and J usage is TRBJ1-3; D is unclear. In germline, CDR1 is LGHDT, CDR2 YNNKEL (reference sequence). This CDR3 spans 14 amino acids. V dropped 1 base and J dropped 7 bases, with 11 bases sitting between them. The DNA for the CDR3 is TGTGCCAGCAGCCAAGGGCAGAGTCGGAACACCATATATTTT. Residues: CASSQGQSRNTIYF.

This clonotype has ten or more counts. The CDR3: CSATSGSDYNEQFF. The CDR3 DNA reads TGCAGTGCTACTAGCGGGAGCGACTACAATGAGCAGTTCTTC. V is TRBV20-1 and J is TRBJ2-1; 10 bases align to TRBD2. This CDR3 is built from 14 residues. Per the germline V gene, CDR1 is DFQATT and CDR2 is SNEGSKA (reference sequence). V lost 4 bases to trimming and J lost 3 bases; unmatched junction nucleotides: 3.

The CDR3: CASRELARDRTNSPLHF. CDR3 DNA sequence: TGTGCCAGTAGGGAATTGGCTCGGGACAGGACAAATTCACCCCTCCACTTT. V gene TRBV19 combines with J gene TRBJ1-6, with 8 bases identical to TRBD1. The germline CDR1 and CDR2 sequences are LNHDA and SQIVND (reference sequence). Trimming cost V 6 bases and J 7 bases; bases outside gene matches: 14. CDR3 size: 17 residues.

This clonotype appeared many times. The gene calls are TRBV7-8 and TRBJ2-5; 7 bases agree with TRBD1. The V segment lost 3 bases and the J segment 2 bases; nucleotides outside the gene matches: 3. Per the germline V gene, CDR1 is SGHVS and CDR2 is FQNEAQ. The CDR3 is 14 residues long. CDR3 nucleotide sequence: TGTGCCAGCAGCTTTGGACAGGCACAAGAGACCCAGTACTTC. This encodes CASSFGQAQETQYF.

This clonotype was seen more than once but under ten times. V is TRBV4-3 and J is TRBJ1-2; the match to TRBD1 covers 8 bases. The CDR3 is 17 amino acids. Germline values: CDR1 LGHNA, CDR2 YSLEER. Trimming took 1 base from V and 4 from J; bases not matched to a gene: 11. The CDR3 region has the DNA TGCGCCAGCAGCCAAGGCCAAGCAGGGGGCGCGGCCTATGGCTACACCTTC. Translated: CASSQGQAGGAAYGYTF.

The chain uses TRBV20-1 and TRBJ2-7; D is undetermined. Germline CDR1 DFQATT, CDR2 SNEGSKA (reference sequence). V was pared by 1 base and J by 3 bases, with 10 bases between. This CDR3 has 13 amino acids. CDR3 in DNA: TGCAGTGCTAGAGGAAATGTGGGCTACGAGCAGTACTTC. Translated: CSARGNVGYEQYF.

This chain joins TRBV7-2 and TRBJ2-1; 15 positions match TRBD2. V shed 2 bases, J shed 5 bases, and the junction held 1 base outside the gene matches. The CDR3 loop spans 16 amino acids. The V gene's germline CDR1 is SGHTA and CDR2 FQGNSA. The CDR3, as DNA: TGTGCCAGCAGCTTAAGGACTAGCGGGAGGGACAATGAGCAGTTCTTC. Its translation: CASSLRTSGRDNEQFF. Supplemented by reference TRBV7-2 and TRBJ2-1, the full variable domain reads GAGVSQSPSNKVTEKGKDVELRCDPISGHTALYWYRQSLGQGLEFLIYFQGNSAPDKSGLPSDRFSAERTGGSVSTLTIQRTQQEDSAVYLCASSLRTSGRDNEQFFGPGTRLTVL.

The CDR3 DNA reads as TGTGCCAGCAGCGACGCCGCCACCTACGAGCAGTACTTC. It specifies CASSDAATYEQYF. The gene calls are TRBV5-6 and TRBJ2-7, with D unresolved. The germline V gene encodes CDR1 SGHDT and CDR2 YYEEEE. The CDR3 is made up of 13 amino acids. V was trimmed by 4 bases and J by 2 bases, leaving 10 bases between them.

This clonotype was picked up many times. J is TRBJ1-2 and V is TRBV3-1; no firm D call. The CDR3 covers 14 residues. The ends were cut back, 4 bases at V and 2 bases at J, with 11 bases in the middle. Germline V CDR1 and CDR2: LGHDT, YNNKEL (reference sequence). The CDR3 DNA sequence: TGTGCCAGCAGCCCGGTGAGGGAAAACTATGGCTACACCTTC. Translation: CASSPVRENYGYTF. The full variable domain, its missing parts supplied by reference TRBV3-1 and TRBJ1-2, is DTAVSQTPKYLVTQMGNDKSIKCEQNLGHDTMYWYKQDSKKFLKIMFSYNNKELIINETVPNRFSPKSPDKAHLNLHINSLELGDSAVYFCASSPVRENYGYTFGSGTRLTVV.

This clonotype was counted between two and nine times. This could be a read error, since a much larger clone is one nucleotide away. The rearrangement links TRBV7-2 to TRBJ2-2; a weak D match, TRBD1 (6 bases). Germline loops: CDR1 SGHTA, CDR2 FQGNSA. V was trimmed by 8 bases and J by 5 bases, leaving 12 bases between them. CDR3 length: 13 amino acids. CDR3 in DNA: TGTGCCAGCGGCCGCGGACAGACCGGGGAGCTGTTTTTT. Its protein is CASGRGQTGELFF. Complete variable domain (other parts from reference TRBV7-2 and TRBJ2-2): GAGVSQSPSNKVTEKGKDVELRCDPISGHTALYWYRQSLGQGLEFLIYFQGNSAPDKSGLPSDRFSAERTGGSVSTLTIQRTQQEDSAVYLCASGRGQTGELFFGEGSRLTVL.

This clonotype was detected ten times or more. This chain connects TRBV7-2 to TRBJ2-7; perhaps TRBD1 as D (6 bases). The CDR3 is 15 residues long. Deletions cut 5 bases from V and 0 bases from J, with 14 bases between. CDR1 is SGHTA, CDR2 FQGNSA, per germline. CDR3 sequence (DNA): TGTGCCAGCAGCCTTAGGACAGTCCGCTCCTACGAGCAGTACTTC. It codes for CASSLRTVRSYEQYF.

This clonotype was seen a handful of times. The genes are TRBV6-2 or TRBV6-3 and TRBJ1-1; D is possibly TRBD1 (5 bases). V lost 2 bases, J lost 5 bases, and 12 bases lay in between. CDR3 length: 14 amino acids. Germline V lookup: CDR1 MNHEY, CDR2 SVGEGT. The CDR3 sequence: CASSYRGPETEAFF. Written as DNA, the CDR3 is TGTGCCAGCAGTTACAGGGGCCCCGAGACTGAAGCTTTCTTT.

There are many counts of this clonotype. CDR3 amino acids: CASSQDGRVGYGYTF. The CDR3 DNA is TGTGCCAGCAGCCAAGATGGCAGGGTTGGCTATGGCTACACCTTC. This chain links TRBV3-1 with TRBJ1-2; D perhaps matches TRBD1 (5 bases). CDR3 size: 15 residues. Trimming removed 0 bases at V and 4 bases at J, with 12 bases between. Germline values: CDR1 LGHDT, CDR2 YNNKEL (reference sequence). Full variable domain (outside the CDR3, taken from reference TRBV3-1 and TRBJ1-2): DTAVSQTPKYLVTQMGNDKSIKCEQNLGHDTMYWYKQDSKKFLKIMFSYNNKELIINETVPNRFSPKSPDKAHLNLHINSLELGDSAVYFCASSQDGRVGYGYTFGSGTRLTVV.

The table lists this clonotype with a few counts. CDR3 sequence: CASWDTENYGYTF. CDR3 sequence (DNA): TGTGCCAGTTGGGACACCGAGAACTATGGCTACACCTTC. V is TRBV19 and J is TRBJ1-2, with a tentative D call TRBD1 (6 bases). Looked up from germline, CDR1 is LNHDA and CDR2 is SQIVND (reference sequence). This CDR3 comprises 13 residues. The ends were cut back, 8 bases at V and 2 bases at J, with 12 bases in the middle.

This clonotype was seen many times. This sequence joins TRBV6-1 and TRBJ1-2; a weak D match, TRBD1 (6 bases). V lost 2 bases, J lost 7 bases, and 11 bases lay in between. Looked up from germline, CDR1 is MNHNS and CDR2 is SASEGT. This CDR3 has 13 residues. DNA of the CDR3: TGTGCCAGCAGTGAAATCGGGGGCGGTGGCTACACCTTC. As protein: CASSEIGGGGYTF.

This clonotype was recorded many times. The CDR3 coding sequence is TGTGCCAGCAGTTTAAGGTTTCGTTCCATTGTGGGGACAGGGTCCCCAGAGACCCAGTACTTC. Its translation: CASSLRFRSIVGTGSPETQYF. The genes are TRBV12-3 or TRBV12-4 and TRBJ2-5; 9 nucleotides line up with TRBD1. V was pared by 2 bases and J by 4 bases, with 23 bases of the junction left unmatched. CDR3 length equals 21 residues.

The chain uses TRBV20-1 and TRBJ1-5; TRBD1 might be the D (5 bases). This CDR3 region has 15 residues. V lost 1 base and J lost 7, with 17 bases in between. Germline loops: CDR1 DFQATT, CDR2 SNEGSKA (reference sequence). Here the CDR3 reads CSARGEGAAGQPQHF. CDR3 nucleotide sequence: TGCAGTGCTAGAGGGGAAGGGGCGGCGGGACAGCCCCAGCATTTT.